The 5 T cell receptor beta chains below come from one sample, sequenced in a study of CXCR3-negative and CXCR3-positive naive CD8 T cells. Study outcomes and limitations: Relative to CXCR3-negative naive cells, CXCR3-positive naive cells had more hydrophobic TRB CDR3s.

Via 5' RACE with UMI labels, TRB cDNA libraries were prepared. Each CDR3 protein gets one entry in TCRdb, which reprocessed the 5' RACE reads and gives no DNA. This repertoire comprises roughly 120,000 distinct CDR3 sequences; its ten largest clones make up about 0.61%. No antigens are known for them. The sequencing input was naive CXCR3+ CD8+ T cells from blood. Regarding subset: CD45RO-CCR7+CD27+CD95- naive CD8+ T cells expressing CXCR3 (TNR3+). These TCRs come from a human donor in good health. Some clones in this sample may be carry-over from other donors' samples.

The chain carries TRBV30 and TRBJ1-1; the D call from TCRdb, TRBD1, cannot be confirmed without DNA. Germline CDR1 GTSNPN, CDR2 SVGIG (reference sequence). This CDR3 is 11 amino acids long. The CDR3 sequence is CAWSEGAEAFF.

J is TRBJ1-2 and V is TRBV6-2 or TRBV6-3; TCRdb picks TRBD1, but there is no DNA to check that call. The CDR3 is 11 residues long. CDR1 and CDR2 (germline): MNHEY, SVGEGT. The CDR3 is CAARQSYGYTF.

The chain's CDR3 is CARSFQEGTEAFF. This chain links TRBV12-3 or TRBV12-4 with TRBJ1-1. The CDR3 is made up of 13 amino acids.

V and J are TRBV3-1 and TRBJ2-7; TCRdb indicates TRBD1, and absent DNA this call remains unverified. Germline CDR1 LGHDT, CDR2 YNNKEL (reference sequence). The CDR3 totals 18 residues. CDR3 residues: CASSQVGIHGTDHYEQYF.

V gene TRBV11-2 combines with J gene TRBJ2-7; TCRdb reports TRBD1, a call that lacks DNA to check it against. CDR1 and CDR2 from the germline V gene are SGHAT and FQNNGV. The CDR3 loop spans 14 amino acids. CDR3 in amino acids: CASSPGTDFYEQYF. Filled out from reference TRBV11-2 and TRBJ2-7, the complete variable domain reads EAGVAQSPRYKIIEKRQSVAFWCNPISGHATLYWYQQILGQGPKLLIQFQNNGVVDDSQLPKDRFSAERLKGVDSTLKIQPAKLEDSAVYLCASSPGTDFYEQYFGPGTRLTVT.